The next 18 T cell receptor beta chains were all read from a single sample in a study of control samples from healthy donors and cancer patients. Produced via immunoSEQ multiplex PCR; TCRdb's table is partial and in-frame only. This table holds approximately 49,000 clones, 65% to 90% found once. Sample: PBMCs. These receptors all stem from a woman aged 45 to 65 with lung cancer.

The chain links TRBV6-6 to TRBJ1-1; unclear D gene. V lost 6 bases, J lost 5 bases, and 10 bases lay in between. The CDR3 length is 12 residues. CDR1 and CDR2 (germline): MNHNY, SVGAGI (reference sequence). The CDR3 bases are TGTGCCAGCAGACTGGAGCGGACTGAAGCTTTCTTT. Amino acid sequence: CASRLERTEAFF.

The CDR3 sequence: CAWAGTGKGWYFF. The CDR3 nucleotides are TGTGCCTGGGCCGGGACAGGGAAAGGTTGGTATTTCTTT. The J gene is TRBJ1-1, the V gene TRBV30, with TRBD1 identical over 9 bases. Germline trimming cut 5 bases from V and 13 bases from J; bases unmatched to any gene: 14. Germline V lookup: CDR1 GTSNPN, CDR2 SVGIG (reference sequence). The CDR3 is made up of 13 amino acids.

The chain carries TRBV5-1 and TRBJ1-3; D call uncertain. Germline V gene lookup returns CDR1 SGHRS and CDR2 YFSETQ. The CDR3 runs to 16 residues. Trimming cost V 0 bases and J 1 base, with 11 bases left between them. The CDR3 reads CASSLAQPFSGNTIYF. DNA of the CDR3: TGCGCCAGCAGCTTGGCTCAGCCTTTTTCTGGAAACACCATATATTTT.

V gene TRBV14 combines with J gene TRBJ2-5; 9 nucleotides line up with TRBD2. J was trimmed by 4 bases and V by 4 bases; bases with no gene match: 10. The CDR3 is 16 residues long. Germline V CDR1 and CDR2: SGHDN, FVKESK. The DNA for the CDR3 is TGTGCCAGCAGCCCCCGGGCGGGACTAGCAGGAGAGACCCAGTACTTC. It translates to CASSPRAGLAGETQYF.

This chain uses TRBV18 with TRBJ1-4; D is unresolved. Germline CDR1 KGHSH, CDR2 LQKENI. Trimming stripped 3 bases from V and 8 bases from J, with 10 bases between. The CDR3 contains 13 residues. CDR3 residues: CASSPPEREKLFF. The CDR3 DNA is TGTGCCAGCTCACCCCCGGAACGGGAAAAACTGTTTTTT.

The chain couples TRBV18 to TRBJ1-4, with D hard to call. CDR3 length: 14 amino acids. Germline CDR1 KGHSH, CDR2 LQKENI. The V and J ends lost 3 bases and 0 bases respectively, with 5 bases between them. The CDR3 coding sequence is TGTGCCAGCTCACCCTTTGCAACTAATGAAAAACTGTTTTTT. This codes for CASSPFATNEKLFF.

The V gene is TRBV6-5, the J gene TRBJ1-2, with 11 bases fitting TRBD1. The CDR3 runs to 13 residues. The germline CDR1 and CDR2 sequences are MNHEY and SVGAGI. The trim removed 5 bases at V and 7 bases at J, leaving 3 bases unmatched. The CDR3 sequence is CASSMDRGLGYTF. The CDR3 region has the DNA TGTGCCAGCAGTATGGACAGGGGGCTTGGCTACACCTTC.

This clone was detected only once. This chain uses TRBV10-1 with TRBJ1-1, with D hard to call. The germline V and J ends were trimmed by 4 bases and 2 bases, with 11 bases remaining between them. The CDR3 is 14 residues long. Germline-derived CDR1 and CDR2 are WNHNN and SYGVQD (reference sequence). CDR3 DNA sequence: TGCGCCAGCAGTGTATCGGCAGCTAACACTGAAGCTTTCTTT. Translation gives CASSVSAANTEAFF.

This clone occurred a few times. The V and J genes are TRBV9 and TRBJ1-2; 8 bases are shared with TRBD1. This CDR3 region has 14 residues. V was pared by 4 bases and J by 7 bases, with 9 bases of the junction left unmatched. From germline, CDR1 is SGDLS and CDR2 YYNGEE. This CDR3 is CASSIQGDRGGYTF. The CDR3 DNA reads TGTGCCAGCAGCATACAGGGGGATCGAGGTGGCTACACCTTC.

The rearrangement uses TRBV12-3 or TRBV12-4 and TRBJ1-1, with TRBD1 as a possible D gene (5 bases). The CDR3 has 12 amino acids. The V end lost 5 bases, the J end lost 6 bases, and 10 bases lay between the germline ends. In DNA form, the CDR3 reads TGTGCCAGCAGTAAGGGGTATTCTGAAGCTTTCTTT. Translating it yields CASSKGYSEAFF.

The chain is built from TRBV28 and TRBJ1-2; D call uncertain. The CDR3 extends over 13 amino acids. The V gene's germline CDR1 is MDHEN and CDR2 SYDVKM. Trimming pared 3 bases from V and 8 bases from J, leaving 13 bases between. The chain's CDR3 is CASSFGQAEGYTF. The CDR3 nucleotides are TGTGCCAGCAGTTTTGGGCAGGCGGAGGGCTACACCTTC.

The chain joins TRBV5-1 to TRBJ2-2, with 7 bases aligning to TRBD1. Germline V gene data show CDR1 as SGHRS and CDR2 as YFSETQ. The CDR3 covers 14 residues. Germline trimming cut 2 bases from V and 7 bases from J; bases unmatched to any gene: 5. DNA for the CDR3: TGCGCCAGCAGCTTTGAGGGGGCGAGCGGGGAGCTGTTTTTT. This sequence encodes CASSFEGASGELFF.

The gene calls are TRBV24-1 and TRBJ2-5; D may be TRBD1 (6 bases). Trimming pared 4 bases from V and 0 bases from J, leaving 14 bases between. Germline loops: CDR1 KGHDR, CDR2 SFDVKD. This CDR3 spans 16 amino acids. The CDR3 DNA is TGTGCCACCAGTGAAGGACGAGGGGGTTACCAAGAGACCCAGTACTTC. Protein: CATSEGRGGYQETQYF.

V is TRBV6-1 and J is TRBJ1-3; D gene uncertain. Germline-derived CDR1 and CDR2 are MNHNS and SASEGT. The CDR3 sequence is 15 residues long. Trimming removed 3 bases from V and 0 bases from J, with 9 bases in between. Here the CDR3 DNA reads TGTGCCAGCAGTGAGGTCAGCGGCTCTGGAAACACCATATATTTT. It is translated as CASSEVSGSGNTIYF.

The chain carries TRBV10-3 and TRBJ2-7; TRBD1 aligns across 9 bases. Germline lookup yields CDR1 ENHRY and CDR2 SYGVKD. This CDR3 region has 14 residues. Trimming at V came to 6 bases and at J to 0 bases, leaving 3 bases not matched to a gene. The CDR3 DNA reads TGTGCCATCAGGCCACAGGGGGCCTCCTACGAGCAGTACTTC. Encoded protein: CAIRPQGASYEQYF.

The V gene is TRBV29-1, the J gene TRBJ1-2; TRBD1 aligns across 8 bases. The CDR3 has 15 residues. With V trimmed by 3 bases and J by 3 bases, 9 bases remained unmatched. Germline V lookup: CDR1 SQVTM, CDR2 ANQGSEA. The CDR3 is CSVELQQGDDYGYTF. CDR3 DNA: TGCAGCGTTGAGCTGCAACAGGGGGATGACTATGGCTACACCTTC.

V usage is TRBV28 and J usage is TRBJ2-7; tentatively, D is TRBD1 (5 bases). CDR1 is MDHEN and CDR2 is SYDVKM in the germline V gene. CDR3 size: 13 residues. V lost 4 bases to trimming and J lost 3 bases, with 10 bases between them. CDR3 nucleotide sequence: TGTGCCAGCAGTTCCGCAGGGTACTACGAGCAGTACTTC. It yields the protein CASSSAGYYEQYF.

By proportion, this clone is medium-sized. The CDR3 protein is CASNRAASNQPQHF. CDR3 DNA sequence: TGTGCCAGTAACCGGGCGGCTAGCAATCAGCCCCAGCATTTT. The chain recombines TRBV6-6 with TRBJ1-5; D unresolved. V lost 9 bases to trimming and J lost 0 bases, with 12 bases between them. Germline V lookup: CDR1 MNHNY, CDR2 SVGAGI (reference sequence). The CDR3 sequence is 14 residues long.